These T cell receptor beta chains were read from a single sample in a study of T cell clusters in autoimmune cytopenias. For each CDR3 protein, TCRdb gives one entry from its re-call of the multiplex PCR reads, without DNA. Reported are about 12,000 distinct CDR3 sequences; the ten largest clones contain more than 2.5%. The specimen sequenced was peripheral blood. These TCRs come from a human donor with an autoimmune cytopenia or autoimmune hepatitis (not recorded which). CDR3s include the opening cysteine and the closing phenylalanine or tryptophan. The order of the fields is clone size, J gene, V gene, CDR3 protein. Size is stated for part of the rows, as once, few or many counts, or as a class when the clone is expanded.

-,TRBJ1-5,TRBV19,CASGWTGKMGHQPQHF
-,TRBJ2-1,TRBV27,CASSLTSGYSSYNEQFF
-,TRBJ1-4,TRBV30,CAWSVRFSEKLFF
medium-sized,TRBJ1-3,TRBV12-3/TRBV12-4,CASTVTALGNTIYF
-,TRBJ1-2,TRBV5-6,CASSLARPSYGYTF
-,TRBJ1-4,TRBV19,CASSVQGVKLFF
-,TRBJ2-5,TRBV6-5,CASSFGLTETQYF
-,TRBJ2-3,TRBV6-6,CASSGSNTQYF
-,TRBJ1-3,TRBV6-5,CASSPGRGNTIYF
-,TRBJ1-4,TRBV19,CASSSRTGHATNEKLFF
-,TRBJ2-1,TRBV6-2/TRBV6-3,CASSYASRDLGDEQFF
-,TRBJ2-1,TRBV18,CASSPRDDEQFF
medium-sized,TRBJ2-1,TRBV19,CASSMFSGTDEQFF
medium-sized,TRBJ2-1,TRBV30,CAWSPRSEQFF
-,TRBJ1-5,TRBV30,CAWGLTSGPQHF
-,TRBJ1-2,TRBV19,CASTQERYGYTF
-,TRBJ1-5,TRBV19,CASSIDNYAQPQHF
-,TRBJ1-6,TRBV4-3,CASSQGNYRGLDSPLHF
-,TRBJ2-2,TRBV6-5,CASSSSRTSGLMSGELFF
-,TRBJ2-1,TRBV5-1,CASSYSGNEQFF
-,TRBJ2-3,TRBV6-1,CATDHRGTDTQYF
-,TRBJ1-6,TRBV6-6,CASSYRDRDSPLHF
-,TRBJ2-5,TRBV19,CASGPIDSQETQYF
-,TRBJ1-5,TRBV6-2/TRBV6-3,CASSWKTADQPQHF
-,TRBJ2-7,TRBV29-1,CSVEDQMGMGHEQYF
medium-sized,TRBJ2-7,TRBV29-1,CSAGDSYEQYF
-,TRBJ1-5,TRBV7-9,CASSPLSNQPQHF
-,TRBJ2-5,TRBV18,CASSPPMDETQYF
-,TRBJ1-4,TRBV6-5,CASSYSDRGAEKLFF
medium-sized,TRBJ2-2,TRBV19,CASTLWGNTGELFF
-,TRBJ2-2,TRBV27,CASSPLPGTSGTNTGELFF